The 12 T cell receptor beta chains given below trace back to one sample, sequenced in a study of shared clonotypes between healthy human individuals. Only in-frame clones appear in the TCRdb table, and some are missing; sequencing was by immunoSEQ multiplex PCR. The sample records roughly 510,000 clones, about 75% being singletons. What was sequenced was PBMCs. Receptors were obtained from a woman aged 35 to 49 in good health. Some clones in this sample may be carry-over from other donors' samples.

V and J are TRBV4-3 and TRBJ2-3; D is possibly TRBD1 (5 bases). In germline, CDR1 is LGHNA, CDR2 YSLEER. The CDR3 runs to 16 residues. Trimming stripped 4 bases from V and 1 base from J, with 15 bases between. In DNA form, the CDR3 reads TGCGCCAGCAGCCCCAGGGTGGTTATAGGCACAGATACGCAGTATTTT. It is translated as CASSPRVVIGTDTQYF.

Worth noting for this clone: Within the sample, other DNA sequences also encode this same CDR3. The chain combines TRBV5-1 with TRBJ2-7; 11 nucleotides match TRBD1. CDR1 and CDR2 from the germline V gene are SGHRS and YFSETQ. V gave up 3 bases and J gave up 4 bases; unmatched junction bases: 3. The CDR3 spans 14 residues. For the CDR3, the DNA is TGCGCCAGCAGCTCGGGGACAGGGGGATACGAGCAGTACTTC. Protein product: CASSSGTGGYEQYF.

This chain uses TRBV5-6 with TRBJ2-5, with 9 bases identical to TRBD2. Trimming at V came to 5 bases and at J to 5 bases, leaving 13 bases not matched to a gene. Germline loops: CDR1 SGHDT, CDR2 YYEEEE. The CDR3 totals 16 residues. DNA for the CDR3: TGTGCCAGCAGGGAGACGGGCGGGAGGGCCGGGGAGACCCAGTACTTC. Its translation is CASRETGGRAGETQYF.

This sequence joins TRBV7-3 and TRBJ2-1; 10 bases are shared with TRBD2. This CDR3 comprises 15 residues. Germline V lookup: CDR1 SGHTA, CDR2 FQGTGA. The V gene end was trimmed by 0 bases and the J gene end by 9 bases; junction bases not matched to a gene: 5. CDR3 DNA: TGTGCCAGCAGCTTAACGGGGACTAGCGCGGGTGAGCAGTTCTTC. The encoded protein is CASSLTGTSAGEQFF. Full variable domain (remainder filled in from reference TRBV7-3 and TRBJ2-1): GAGVSQTPSNKVTEKGKYVELRCDPISGHTALYWYRQSLGQGPEFLIYFQGTGAADDSGLPNDRFFAVRPEGSVSTLKIQRTERGDSAVYLCASSLTGTSAGEQFFGPGTRLTVL.

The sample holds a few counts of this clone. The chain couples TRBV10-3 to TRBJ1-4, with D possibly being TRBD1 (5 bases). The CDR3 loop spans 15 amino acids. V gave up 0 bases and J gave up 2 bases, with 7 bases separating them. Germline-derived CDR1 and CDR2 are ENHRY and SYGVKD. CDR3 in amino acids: CAISESGGTNEKLFF. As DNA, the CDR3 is TGTGCCATCAGTGAGTCGGGGGGGACTAATGAAAAACTGTTTTTT.

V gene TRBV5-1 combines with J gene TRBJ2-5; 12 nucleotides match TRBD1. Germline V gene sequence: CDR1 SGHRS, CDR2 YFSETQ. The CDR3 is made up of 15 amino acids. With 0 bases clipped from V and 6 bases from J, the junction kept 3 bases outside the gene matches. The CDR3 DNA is TGCGCCAGCAGCTTGGGGGGACAGGGGGCAAAGACCCAGTACTTC. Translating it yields CASSLGGQGAKTQYF.

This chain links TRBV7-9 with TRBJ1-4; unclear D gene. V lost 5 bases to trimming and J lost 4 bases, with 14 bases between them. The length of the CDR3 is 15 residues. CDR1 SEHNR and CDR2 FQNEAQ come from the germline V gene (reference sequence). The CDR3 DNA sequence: TGTGCCAGCAGCATCCTTTCAGGTGGTAATGAAAAACTGTTTTTT. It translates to CASSILSGGNEKLFF.

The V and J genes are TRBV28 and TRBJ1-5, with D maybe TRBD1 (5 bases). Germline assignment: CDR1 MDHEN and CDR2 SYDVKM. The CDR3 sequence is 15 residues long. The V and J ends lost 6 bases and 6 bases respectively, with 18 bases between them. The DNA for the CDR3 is TGTGCCAGCAGCCCAAACCGGCGGGGGTCTCAGCCCCAGCATTTT. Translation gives CASSPNRRGSQPQHF.

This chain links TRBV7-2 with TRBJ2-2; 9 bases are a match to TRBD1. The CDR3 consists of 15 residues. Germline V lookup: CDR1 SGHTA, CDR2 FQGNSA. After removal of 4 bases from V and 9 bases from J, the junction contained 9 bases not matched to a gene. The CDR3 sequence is CASSSTTGGYRELFF. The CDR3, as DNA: TGTGCCAGCAGCTCCACGACAGGGGGTTACAGGGAGCTGTTTTTT.

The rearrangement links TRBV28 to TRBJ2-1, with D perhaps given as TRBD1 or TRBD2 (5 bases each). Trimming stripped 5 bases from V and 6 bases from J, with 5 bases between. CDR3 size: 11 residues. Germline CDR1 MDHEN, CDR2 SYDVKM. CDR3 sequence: CASSGGNEQFF. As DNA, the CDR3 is TGTGCCAGCAGTGGGGGCAATGAGCAGTTCTTC.

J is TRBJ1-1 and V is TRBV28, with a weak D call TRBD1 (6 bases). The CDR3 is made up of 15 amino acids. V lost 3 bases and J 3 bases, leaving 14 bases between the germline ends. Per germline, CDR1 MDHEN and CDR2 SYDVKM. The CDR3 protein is CASSFRGGADTEAFF. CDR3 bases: TGTGCCAGCAGTTTCCGTGGGGGCGCGGACACTGAAGCTTTCTTT.

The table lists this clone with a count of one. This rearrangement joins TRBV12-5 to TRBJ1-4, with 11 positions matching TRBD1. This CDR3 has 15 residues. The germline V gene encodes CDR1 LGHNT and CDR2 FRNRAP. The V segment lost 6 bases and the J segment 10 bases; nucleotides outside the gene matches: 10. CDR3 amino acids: CASGPGTGGMGKLFF. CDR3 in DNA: TGTGCTAGTGGGCCCGGGACAGGGGGTATGGGAAAACTGTTTTTT.